At least ten counts were recorded for the clone carrying this T cell receptor beta chain. The V gene end was trimmed by 6 bases and the J gene end by 7 bases; junction bases not matched to a gene: 5. CDR3 length: 12 amino acids. Germline CDR1 and CDR2: SQVTM and ANQGSEA. TCRdb recomputed calls from the RT-PCR reads with MiXCR, one row per CDR3 protein. The data hold 550,000 to 750,000 distinct CDR3 sequences, with approximately 15% observed a single time. Sequenced sample: memory CD4+ T cells from blood. V usage is TRBV29-1 and J usage is TRBJ2-2; 7 positions match TRBD1. This clonotype originated in a female donor in good health, serving as a healthy control. CDR3: CSVSQGIGELFF. The CDR3 coding sequence is TGCAGCGTATCACAGGGGATCGGGGAGCTGTTTTTT.